This is a list of T cell receptor beta chains from one sample in a study of T cells in localized non-small cell lung cancer. Using immunoSEQ multiplex PCR, the repertoire was profiled, and TCRdb retains in-frame clones only, with some absent. The sample contains about 4,000 clones, over 25% of which appear only once. The sequenced sample was lung tumor tissue, obtained before any cancer treatment. All receptors derive from a man aged 35 to 69 with stage II lung adenocarcinoma. The CDR3 runs from the conserved cysteine through the conserved F or W. D genes are given only for firm matches. Clone sizes are given selectively: once, few, many, or a class where the clone is expanded.

cdr3_length j_call d_call clone_size v_call cdr3_aa cdr3_nt
15 TRBJ2-1 - - TRBV11-3 CASSSAGGRKHEQFF TGTGCCAGCAGCTCGGCCGGGGGGCGAAAACATGAGCAGTTCTTC
15 TRBJ2-7 TRBD1 few TRBV7-6 CASSPRTGRTYEQYF TGTGCCAGCAGCCCGCGGACAGGGAGGACCTACGAGCAGTACTTC
14 TRBJ1-1 - few TRBV10-3 CAISESRALTEAFF TGTGCCATCAGTGAGAGCAGGGCTCTCACTGAAGCTTTCTTT
14 TRBJ2-1 - - TRBV15 CATAPRVTYNEQFF TGTGCCACCGCTCCAAGGGTAACATACAATGAGCAGTTCTTC
16 TRBJ2-4 - few TRBV15 CATSRDIGAAKNIQYF TGTGCCACCAGCAGAGATATTGGTGCCGCCAAAAACATTCAGTACTTC
14 TRBJ2-1 - few TRBV11-3 CASSLGDRHNEQFF TGTGCCAGCAGCTTAGGAGACAGACACAATGAGCAGTTCTTC
17 TRBJ1-2 - - TRBV15 CATSRDPQTLPNYGYTF TGTGCCACCAGCAGAGATCCCCAGACACTGCCTAACTATGGCTACACCTTC
15 TRBJ2-6 - - TRBV11-3 CASSLGSRGANVLTF TGTGCCAGCAGCTTAGGTTCGAGAGGGGCCAACGTCCTGACTTTC
15 TRBJ1-5 - few TRBV6-1 CASSEAVGEGQPQHF TGTGCCAGCAGTGAAGCGGTGGGGGAGGGCCAGCCCCAGCATTTT
13 TRBJ2-1 TRBD2 - TRBV19 CASQLAVYNEQFF TGTGCCAGTCAGCTAGCGGTCTACAATGAGCAGTTCTTC
11 TRBJ2-3 TRBD1 - TRBV6-4 CAIRGTDTQYF TGTGCCATCAGGGGGACGGATACGCAGTATTTT
15 TRBJ2-1 - few TRBV11-3 CASSTRTARGNEQFF TGTGCCAGCAGCACAAGGACTGCTCGAGGCAATGAGCAGTTCTTC
15 TRBJ1-1 TRBD1 - TRBV11-3 CASSFEGTGGTEAFF TGTGCCAGCAGCTTCGAAGGGACAGGGGGAACTGAAGCTTTCTTT
14 TRBJ2-1 TRBD2 large TRBV14 CASSRASGVREQFF TGTGCCAGCAGCCGGGCTAGCGGGGTTAGAGAGCAGTTCTTC
15 TRBJ2-7 - - TRBV5-1 CASTTWGGAVNEQYF TGCGCCAGCACCACTTGGGGGGGGGCGGTGAACGAGCAGTACTTC
14 TRBJ2-7 TRBD1 medium-sized TRBV6-8 CASSSQGYAYEQYF TGTGCCAGTTCTTCACAGGGGTACGCCTACGAGCAGTACTTC
16 TRBJ2-2 TRBD1 - TRBV19 CASHHLGTGVDGELFF TGTGCCAGCCACCATCTCGGGACAGGGGTTGACGGGGAGCTGTTTTTT
17 TRBJ1-5 - few TRBV11-3 CASSLIVGATQHQPQHF TGTGCCAGCAGCTTAATCGTAGGGGCCACTCAACATCAGCCCCAGCATTTT
18 TRBJ1-1 TRBD1 - TRBV9 CASSPRTIRQGADTEAFF TGTGCCAGCAGCCCTCGAACGATACGACAGGGGGCTGACACTGAAGCTTTCTTT
15 TRBJ1-1 - - TRBV18 CASSPREVKNTEAFF TGTGCCAGCTCACCACGGGAGGTCAAGAACACTGAAGCTTTCTTT
14 TRBJ1-1 - - TRBV10-2 CASSVSGDGTEAFF TGCGCCAGCAGTGTGAGCGGGGATGGCACTGAAGCTTTCTTT
15 TRBJ2-7 - - TRBV1 CASSQGDRGSYEQYF TGCGCCAGCAGCCAAGGGGACAGGGGCTCCTACGAGCAGTACTTC
12 TRBJ1-6 - - TRBV30 CAWRKEGGTLHF TGTGCCTGGAGAAAAGAGGGGGGCACCCTCCACTTT
15 TRBJ1-3 TRBD1 - TRBV12-5 CASGWSTGSGNTIYF TGTGCTAGTGGTTGGTCGACAGGGTCTGGAAACACCATATATTTT
14 TRBJ1-2 - - TRBV11-3 CASLLWGANYGYTF TGTGCCAGCCTTCTTTGGGGCGCCAACTATGGCTACACCTTC
15 TRBJ2-3 TRBD2 few TRBV2 CASIKTSGGADTQYF TGTGCCAGCATCAAGACTAGCGGGGGGGCAGATACGCAGTATTTT
18 TRBJ2-3 TRBD2 few TRBV11-3 CASSFGALAGGSTDTQYF TGTGCCAGCAGCTTCGGTGCGTTAGCGGGGGGTTCGACAGATACGCAGTATTTT
15 TRBJ2-5 TRBD2 few TRBV5-1 CASSLVTSGGETQYF TGCGCCAGCAGCTTGGTTACTAGCGGGGGTGAGACCCAGTACTTC
13 TRBJ1-5 - - TRBV6-8 CASSTVFNQPQHF TGTGCCAGCAGCACAGTCTTCAATCAGCCCCAGCATTTT
13 TRBJ1-4 - medium-sized TRBV19 CASSSGGREKLFF TGTGCCAGCTCGTCGGGGGGTCGAGAAAAACTGTTTTTT
15 TRBJ1-4 - few TRBV5-1 CASSLDGGLGEKLFF TGCGCCAGCAGCTTGGATGGGGGGTTGGGAGAAAAACTGTTTTTT
16 TRBJ1-6 TRBD1 - TRBV6-8 CASSVTGTGRNSPLHF TGTGCCAGCAGTGTTACGGGGACAGGGCGTAATTCACCCCTCCACTTT
20 TRBJ1-5 TRBD1 - TRBV19 CASSTRRGGTGATSNQPQHF TGTGCCAGTAGTACGCGCAGGGGCGGGACAGGGGCAACCAGCAATCAGCCCCAGCATTTT
13 TRBJ2-1 - medium-sized TRBV4-1 CASSPFLSNEQFF TGCGCCAGCAGCCCGTTCCTCTCCAATGAGCAGTTCTTC
13 TRBJ2-7 - - TRBV6-8 CAIRFLPPNEQYF TGTGCCATCAGGTTCCTCCCCCCCAACGAGCAGTACTTC
14 TRBJ2-3 - - TRBV11-3 CASSPTASTDTQYF TGTGCCAGCAGTCCGACAGCGAGCACAGATACGCAGTATTTT
14 TRBJ2-7 - medium-sized TRBV6-8 CASSFWGESYEQYF TGTGCCAGCAGTTTCTGGGGGGAGTCCTACGAGCAGTACTTC
16 TRBJ2-6 TRBD1 - TRBV4-1 CASSQGQGSGANVLTF TGCGCCAGCAGCCAAGGACAGGGGTCCGGGGCCAACGTCCTGACTTTC
15 TRBJ2-6 TRBD1 - TRBV6-8 CASSVQGDGANVLTF TGTGCCAGCAGTGTTCAGGGGGACGGGGCCAACGTCCTGACTTTC
12 TRBJ1-5 - - TRBV19 CASSWETQPQHF TGTGCCAGTAGTTGGGAGACTCAGCCCCAGCATTTT
15 TRBJ1-2 - medium-sized TRBV4-1 CASSLGTSTIYGYTF TGCGCCAGCAGCCTGGGGACTTCCACCATCTATGGCTACACCTTC